The T cell receptor (beta chain) described here comes from a study of blood T cells in healthy people across ages. Study-wide findings and caveats: Roughly linearly, TCR beta diversity per million T cells fell as age increased.

It was with a sample-barcoded 5' primer and a J-beta primer mix that a second PCR of about 6 to 12 cycles was run. TCRdb re-derived calls from the 5' RACE reads in MiXCR, one entry per CDR3 protein. This sample yields around 600,000 distinct CDR3 sequences, of which roughly 43% are seen a single time; around 25% belongs to the top ten. For this clonotype: Its specificity is not known. This clone may be a read error of a much larger clone one base away.

CDR3 length: 17 amino acids. V lost 2 bases, J lost 0 bases, and 9 bases stayed unmatched. Germline-derived CDR1 and CDR2 are MNHNY and SVGAGI (reference sequence). The sequencing sample was made of blood. The clonotype comes from a man at least 80 years old in good health. This chain uses TRBV6-6 with TRBJ1-2; 7 nucleotides line up with TRBD1. The CDR3 is CASSYGSGDRANYGYTF. Written as DNA, the CDR3 is TGTGCCAGCAGTTACGGCTCCGGGGACAGAGCTAACTATGGCTACACCTTC.